The rows below give T cell receptor beta chains drawn from one sample of a study of CD8 T cells in Susac syndrome. A single record per CDR3 protein comes from TCRdb applying MiXCR to the immunoSEQ multiplex PCR reads. Here the sample spans more than 200,000 distinct CDR3 sequences, about 94% being singletons. What was sequenced was CD4+ T cells from PBMCs. The receptor set was obtained from a human donor with Susac syndrome. Each CDR3 is given with its conserved first and last residue. D genes are given only for firm matches. A row's size may be missing; if present it is once, few, many or a size class.

D gene: -; J gene: TRBJ1-1; V gene: TRBV25-1; clone size: -; CDR3 protein: CASSEGAVRNTEAFF; CDR3 DNA: TGTGCCAGCAGTGAAGGAGCGGTGCGGAACACTGAAGCTTTCTTT
D gene: TRBD2; J gene: TRBJ2-5; V gene: TRBV5-1; clone size: -; CDR3 protein: CASGDAGGETQYF; CDR3 DNA: TGCGCCAGTGGCGACGCGGGGGGAGAGACCCAGTACTTC
D gene: -; J gene: TRBJ1-3; V gene: TRBV9; clone size: once; CDR3 protein: CASSSEGGNTIYF; CDR3 DNA: TGTGCCAGCAGCTCAGAAGGCGGAAACACCATATATTTT
D gene: TRBD1; J gene: TRBJ2-3; V gene: TRBV5-4; clone size: -; CDR3 protein: CASSLGGQGYTDTQYF; CDR3 DNA: TGTGCCAGCAGCTTGGGGGGACAGGGGTACACAGATACGCAGTATTTT
D gene: TRBD2; J gene: TRBJ2-1; V gene: TRBV6-5; clone size: -; CDR3 protein: CASRGWGGMYNEQFF; CDR3 DNA: TGTGCCAGCAGGGGGTGGGGGGGTATGTACAATGAGCAGTTCTTC
D gene: -; J gene: TRBJ2-5; V gene: TRBV3-1; clone size: few; CDR3 protein: CASSQVQGETQYF; CDR3 DNA: TGTGCCAGCAGCCAAGTTCAAGGGGAGACCCAGTACTTC
D gene: -; J gene: TRBJ2-2; V gene: TRBV30; clone size: -; CDR3 protein: CAWSAQLAPGELFF; CDR3 DNA: TGTGCCTGGAGTGCACAACTAGCCCCCGGGGAGCTGTTTTTT
D gene: TRBD2; J gene: TRBJ2-1; V gene: TRBV3-1; clone size: -; CDR3 protein: CASSQAAGGPRNEQFF; CDR3 DNA: TGTGCCAGCAGCCAAGCAGCGGGGGGGCCGAGGAATGAGCAGTTCTTC
D gene: TRBD2; J gene: TRBJ2-1; V gene: TRBV5-1; clone size: -; CDR3 protein: CASSPNPVAGGYNEQFF; CDR3 DNA: TGCGCCAGCAGCCCCAACCCTGTAGCGGGGGGGTACAATGAGCAGTTCTTC
D gene: -; J gene: TRBJ2-7; V gene: TRBV3-1; clone size: few; CDR3 protein: CASSQDTASYEQYF; CDR3 DNA: TGTGCCAGCAGCCAAGATACAGCCTCCTACGAGCAGTACTTC
D gene: TRBD1; J gene: TRBJ2-3; V gene: TRBV7-2; clone size: once; CDR3 protein: CASSETTGLGTDTQYF; CDR3 DNA: TGTGCCAGCAGCGAAACGACAGGGCTGGGCACAGATACGCAGTATTTT
D gene: -; J gene: TRBJ2-5; V gene: TRBV6-5; clone size: -; CDR3 protein: CASSPRQETQYF; CDR3 DNA: TGTGCCAGCAGCCCGCGGCAAGAGACCCAGTACTTC
D gene: TRBD2; J gene: TRBJ2-3; V gene: TRBV18; clone size: once; CDR3 protein: CASSPMMTSGGNTDTQYF; CDR3 DNA: TGTGCCAGCTCACCAATGATGACTAGCGGGGGAAACACAGATACGCAGTATTTT
D gene: TRBD1; J gene: TRBJ2-7; V gene: TRBV14; clone size: -; CDR3 protein: CASSQRGGTGGYEQYF; CDR3 DNA: TGTGCCAGCAGCCAAAGGGGTGGGACAGGAGGCTACGAGCAGTACTTC
D gene: TRBD1; J gene: TRBJ1-5; V gene: TRBV28; clone size: -; CDR3 protein: CAIRQGGDSNQPQHF; CDR3 DNA: TGTGCCATAAGACAGGGGGGTGATAGCAATCAGCCCCAGCATTTT
D gene: -; J gene: TRBJ2-5; V gene: TRBV11-2; clone size: once; CDR3 protein: CASSQAETQYF; CDR3 DNA: TGTGCCAGCAGCCAAGCAGAGACCCAGTACTTC
D gene: -; J gene: TRBJ1-1; V gene: TRBV10-3; clone size: -; CDR3 protein: CAIRPGLGANHRRANTEAFF; CDR3 DNA: TGTGCCATCAGGCCTGGTTTGGGGGCGAATCATAGGCGGGCGAACACTGAAGCTTTCTTT
D gene: TRBD1; J gene: TRBJ1-2; V gene: TRBV5-1; clone size: -; CDR3 protein: CASAPGQGAISDYGYTF; CDR3 DNA: TGCGCCAGCGCACCGGGACAGGGGGCAATCAGTGACTATGGCTACACCTTC
D gene: TRBD1; J gene: TRBJ2-7; V gene: TRBV6-5; clone size: -; CDR3 protein: CASLGRGSYEQYF; CDR3 DNA: TGTGCCAGCTTAGGCAGGGGGTCCTACGAGCAGTACTTC
D gene: -; J gene: TRBJ1-4; V gene: TRBV27; clone size: -; CDR3 protein: CASSRDTNEKLFF; CDR3 DNA: TGTGCCAGCAGCAGGGATACTAATGAAAAACTGTTTTTT
D gene: TRBD1; J gene: TRBJ2-7; V gene: TRBV6-6; clone size: -; CDR3 protein: CASSGGTGLGEQYF; CDR3 DNA: TGTGCCAGCAGTGGGGGGACAGGGCTCGGCGAGCAGTACTTC
D gene: TRBD1; J gene: TRBJ1-2; V gene: TRBV29-1; clone size: -; CDR3 protein: CSVENRDRGLPYGYTF; CDR3 DNA: TGCAGCGTTGAGAACCGGGACAGGGGATTGCCCTATGGCTACACCTTC
D gene: -; J gene: TRBJ1-1; V gene: TRBV11-2; clone size: -; CDR3 protein: CASTSQVRSTEAFF; CDR3 DNA: TGTGCCAGCACCTCCCAGGTGAGGAGCACTGAAGCTTTCTTT
D gene: TRBD1; J gene: TRBJ2-1; V gene: TRBV7-7; clone size: -; CDR3 protein: CASSSRDRHYNEQFF; CDR3 DNA: TGTGCTAGCAGCAGCCGGGACAGACACTACAATGAGCAGTTCTTC
D gene: -; J gene: TRBJ1-4; V gene: TRBV6-2/TRBV6-3; clone size: -; CDR3 protein: CASGSTNEKLFF; CDR3 DNA: TGTGCCAGCGGCTCAACTAATGAAAAACTGTTTTTT
D gene: -; J gene: TRBJ1-6; V gene: TRBV4-2; clone size: -; CDR3 protein: CASSQADTASPPHF; CDR3 DNA: TGTGCCAGCAGCCAAGCTGACACTGCCTCACCCCCCCACTTT
D gene: TRBD1; J gene: TRBJ2-1; V gene: TRBV25-1; clone size: -; CDR3 protein: CASRGPGQGTYNEQFF; CDR3 DNA: TGTGCCAGCAGGGGGCCGGGACAGGGAACCTACAATGAGCAGTTCTTC
D gene: -; J gene: TRBJ2-1; V gene: TRBV6-5; clone size: -; CDR3 protein: CASSPRVDNEQFF; CDR3 DNA: TGTGCCAGCAGTCCCCGGGTGGACAATGAGCAGTTCTTC
D gene: -; J gene: TRBJ2-7; V gene: TRBV9; clone size: -; CDR3 protein: CASSVLATSYEQYF; CDR3 DNA: TGTGCCAGCAGCGTATTAGCGACTTCCTACGAGCAGTACTTC
D gene: TRBD1; J gene: TRBJ1-6; V gene: TRBV4-3; clone size: -; CDR3 protein: CASSQDQGGVNNSPLHF; CDR3 DNA: TGCGCCAGCAGCCAAGACCAGGGGGGCGTTAATAATTCACCCCTCCACTTT
D gene: -; J gene: TRBJ2-7; V gene: TRBV6-5; clone size: once; CDR3 protein: CASSELGKNYEQYF; CDR3 DNA: TGTGCCAGCAGCGAGCTAGGGAAGAACTACGAGCAGTACTTC
D gene: -; J gene: TRBJ1-2; V gene: TRBV24-1; clone size: -; CDR3 protein: CATTDAGREGYTF; CDR3 DNA: TGTGCCACCACCGACGCTGGGCGTGAGGGCTACACCTTC
D gene: -; J gene: TRBJ1-2; V gene: TRBV15; clone size: -; CDR3 protein: CATSRDGAAYGYTF; CDR3 DNA: TGTGCCACCAGCAGAGATGGCGCAGCCTATGGCTACACCTTC
D gene: -; J gene: TRBJ2-7; V gene: TRBV12-3/TRBV12-4; clone size: -; CDR3 protein: CASTRTASYEQYF; CDR3 DNA: TGTGCCAGCACCCGGACAGCCTCCTACGAGCAGTACTTC
D gene: TRBD1; J gene: TRBJ1-5; V gene: TRBV19; clone size: -; CDR3 protein: CASSLTGGQPQHF; CDR3 DNA: TGTGCCAGTAGTCTTACAGGGGGCCAGCCCCAGCATTTT
D gene: -; J gene: TRBJ1-2; V gene: TRBV6-6; clone size: -; CDR3 protein: CASSLSTAGGGYTF; CDR3 DNA: TGTGCCAGCAGTTTGAGCACCGCCGGTGGTGGCTACACCTTC
D gene: -; J gene: TRBJ1-5; V gene: TRBV21-1; clone size: -; CDR3 protein: CASSNRDTRRHF; CDR3 DNA: TGTGCCAGCAGCAACCGGGACACACGTAGGCATTTT
D gene: TRBD2; J gene: TRBJ2-3; V gene: TRBV9; clone size: -; CDR3 protein: CASSPGLAGAHSTDTQYF; CDR3 DNA: TGTGCCAGCAGCCCGGGACTAGCGGGGGCCCATAGCACAGATACGCAGTATTTT
D gene: -; J gene: TRBJ1-2; V gene: TRBV6-2/TRBV6-3; clone size: -; CDR3 protein: CASSYSAPERPNYGYTF; CDR3 DNA: TGTGCCAGCAGTTACTCCGCACCTGAGAGGCCTAACTATGGCTACACCTTC
D gene: TRBD1; J gene: TRBJ2-7; V gene: TRBV19; clone size: -; CDR3 protein: CASSITGQTYEQYF; CDR3 DNA: TGTGCCAGTAGTATAACGGGACAGACCTACGAGCAGTACTTC
D gene: -; J gene: TRBJ1-1; V gene: TRBV5-6; clone size: -; CDR3 protein: CASSLKGRNLNTEAFF; CDR3 DNA: TGTGCCAGCAGCTTGAAGGGGCGGAATTTGAACACTGAAGCTTTCTTT
D gene: TRBD2; J gene: TRBJ2-3; V gene: TRBV10-1; clone size: -; CDR3 protein: CASSGPAGSQTDTQYF; CDR3 DNA: TGCGCCAGCAGTGGGCCAGCGGGGTCACAGACAGATACGCAGTATTTT
D gene: TRBD2; J gene: TRBJ2-2; V gene: TRBV7-2; clone size: -; CDR3 protein: CASSATRGAVSTGELFF; CDR3 DNA: TGTGCCAGCAGCGCGACGCGGGGGGCGGTGTCCACCGGGGAGCTGTTTTTT
D gene: -; J gene: TRBJ2-7; V gene: TRBV7-9; clone size: -; CDR3 protein: CASTQAGTLYEQYF; CDR3 DNA: TGTGCCAGCACCCAAGCCGGGACACTGTACGAGCAGTACTTC
D gene: -; J gene: TRBJ2-1; V gene: TRBV4-3; clone size: -; CDR3 protein: CASSQDPGPNEQFF; CDR3 DNA: TGCGCCAGCAGCCAAGATCCAGGGCCTAATGAGCAGTTCTTC
D gene: -; J gene: TRBJ1-5; V gene: TRBV6-6; clone size: -; CDR3 protein: CASSTGALNQPQHF; CDR3 DNA: TGTGCCAGCAGTACCGGGGCCCTCAATCAGCCCCAGCATTTT
D gene: -; J gene: TRBJ1-1; V gene: TRBV5-1; clone size: -; CDR3 protein: CASSRDPQNAEAFF; CDR3 DNA: TGCGCCAGCAGTCGTGATCCACAGAACGCTGAAGCTTTCTTT
D gene: -; J gene: TRBJ1-2; V gene: TRBV18; clone size: -; CDR3 protein: CASSPRDTSYGYTF; CDR3 DNA: TGTGCCAGCTCACCGAGGGACACAAGCTATGGCTACACCTTC
D gene: TRBD2; J gene: TRBJ2-5; V gene: TRBV5-4; clone size: -; CDR3 protein: CASSLERGISGAQETQYF; CDR3 DNA: TGTGCCAGCAGCTTAGAAAGGGGGATTAGCGGGGCGCAAGAGACCCAGTACTTC
D gene: TRBD1; J gene: TRBJ1-2; V gene: TRBV6-5; clone size: few; CDR3 protein: CASSYHRDRGVPTGGYTF; CDR3 DNA: TGTGCCAGCAGTTATCACCGGGACAGGGGCGTACCTACGGGAGGCTACACCTTC
D gene: -; J gene: TRBJ2-6; V gene: TRBV7-9; clone size: -; CDR3 protein: CASSPASQSSSGANVLTF; CDR3 DNA: TGTGCCAGCAGCCCAGCGAGTCAGAGTAGCTCTGGGGCCAACGTCCTGACTTTC
D gene: -; J gene: TRBJ1-5; V gene: TRBV19; clone size: -; CDR3 protein: CASSIGARMGNQPQHF; CDR3 DNA: TGTGCCAGTAGTATAGGTGCACGAATGGGCAATCAGCCCCAGCATTTT